Listed here is a single T cell receptor (beta chain). Its cognate antigen is unknown. This specimen belongs to a study of T-cell reconstitution after alpha-beta-depleted transplantation in children. Unique molecular identifiers were incorporated during preparation of the TCRbeta library. TCRdb reprocessed the PCR reads with MiXCR, giving one entry per CDR3 protein. The sample holds about 400,000 distinct CDR3 sequences, about 17% seen once. Germline CDR1 SGHRS, CDR2 YFSETQ. Germline trimming cut 3 bases from V and 5 bases from J; bases unmatched to any gene: 3. The CDR3 has 14 residues. Study conclusions and caveats: Some patients owed their high day-60 TCRbeta diversity to surviving recipient T cells and thymic progenitors. T cells produced anew were the main source of T-cell counts and diversity one year after transplant. Reports say that about two months after transplant, the alpha-beta T cells came out of several hundred graft clones that had expanded.

The source of this sequence is a boy under two years old who had a stem cell transplant for Wiskott-Aldrich syndrome, so the T cells may come from the graft donor. This chain uses TRBV5-1 with TRBJ1-5; TRBD1 matches at 9 bases. The sequences come from PBMCs, mostly from graft donor cells, collected 360 days after TCRalphabeta/CD19-depleted stem cell transplant. In nucleotides, the CDR3 is TGCGCCAGCAGCTCGACAGGGGGGGATCAGCCCCAGCATTTT. The encoded protein is CASSSTGGDQPQHF.